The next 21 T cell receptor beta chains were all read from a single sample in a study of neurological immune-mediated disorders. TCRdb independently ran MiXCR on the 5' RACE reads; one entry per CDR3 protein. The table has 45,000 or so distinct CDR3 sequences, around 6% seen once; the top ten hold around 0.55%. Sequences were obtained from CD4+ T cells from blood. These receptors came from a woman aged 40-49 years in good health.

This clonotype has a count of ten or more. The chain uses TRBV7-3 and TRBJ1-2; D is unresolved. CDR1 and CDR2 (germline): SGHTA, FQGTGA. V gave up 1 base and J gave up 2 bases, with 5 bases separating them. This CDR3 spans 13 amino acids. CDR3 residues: CASSLRWNYGYTF. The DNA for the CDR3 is TGTGCCAGCAGCTTAAGGTGGAACTATGGCTACACCTTC.

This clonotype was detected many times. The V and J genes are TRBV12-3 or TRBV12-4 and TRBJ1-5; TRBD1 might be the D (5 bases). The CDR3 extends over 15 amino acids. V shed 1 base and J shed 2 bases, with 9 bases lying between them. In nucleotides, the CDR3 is TGTGCCAGCAGTTTAGGAGGGACGGGCAATCAGCCCCAGCATTTT. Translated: CASSLGGTGNQPQHF.

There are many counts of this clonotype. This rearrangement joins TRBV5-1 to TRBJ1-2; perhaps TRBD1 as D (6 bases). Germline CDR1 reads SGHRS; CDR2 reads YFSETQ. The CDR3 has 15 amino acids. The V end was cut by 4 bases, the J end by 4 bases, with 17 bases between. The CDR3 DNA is TGCGCCAGCAGCCGGACAGCTGGGGGGGGCTATGGCTACACCTTC. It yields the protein CASSRTAGGGYGYTF.

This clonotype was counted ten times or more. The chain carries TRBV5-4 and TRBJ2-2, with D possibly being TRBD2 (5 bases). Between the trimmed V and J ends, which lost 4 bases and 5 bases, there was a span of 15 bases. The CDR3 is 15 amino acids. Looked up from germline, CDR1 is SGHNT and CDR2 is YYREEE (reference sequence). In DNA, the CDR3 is TGTGCCAGCAGCGACAAGGGAGTGGGGACCGGGGAGCTGTTTTTT. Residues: CASSDKGVGTGELFF.

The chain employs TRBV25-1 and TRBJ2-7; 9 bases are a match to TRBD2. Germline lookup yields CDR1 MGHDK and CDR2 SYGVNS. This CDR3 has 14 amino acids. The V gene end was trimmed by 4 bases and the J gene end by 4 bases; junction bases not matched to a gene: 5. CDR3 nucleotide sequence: TGTGCCAGCAGTGTTAGCGGGAGTTGGTACGAGCAGTACTTC. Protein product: CASSVSGSWYEQYF.

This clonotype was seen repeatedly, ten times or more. The CDR3 nucleotides read TGTGCCAGCCAAACCTTAAATCAGCCCCAGCATTTT. This translates into CASQTLNQPQHF. The chain uses TRBV28 and TRBJ1-5; D gene unclear. Germline CDR1 and CDR2: MDHEN and SYDVKM. The CDR3 is 12 amino acids. V shed 8 bases and J shed 4 bases, with 9 bases lying between them.

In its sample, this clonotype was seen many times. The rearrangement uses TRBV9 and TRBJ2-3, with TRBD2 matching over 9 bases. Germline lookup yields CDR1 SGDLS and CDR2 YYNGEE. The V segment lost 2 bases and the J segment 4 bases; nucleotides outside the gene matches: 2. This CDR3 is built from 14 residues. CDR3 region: CASSVGLAADTQYF. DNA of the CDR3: TGTGCCAGCAGCGTGGGACTAGCCGCAGATACGCAGTATTTT. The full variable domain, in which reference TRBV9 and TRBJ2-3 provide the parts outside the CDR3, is DSGVTQTPKHLITATGQRVTLRCSPRSGDLSVYWYQQSLDQGLQFLIQYYNGEERAKGNILERFSAQQFPDLHSELNLSSLELGDSALYFCASSVGLAADTQYFGPGTRLTVL.

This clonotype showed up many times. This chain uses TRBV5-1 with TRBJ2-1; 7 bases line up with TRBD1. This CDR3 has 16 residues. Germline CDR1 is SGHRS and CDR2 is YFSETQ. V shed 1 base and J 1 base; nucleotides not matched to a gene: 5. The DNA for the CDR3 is TGCGCCAGCAGCTTGTTGGGCAGGGGGTCCTACAATGAGCAGTTCTTC. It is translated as CASSLLGRGSYNEQFF.

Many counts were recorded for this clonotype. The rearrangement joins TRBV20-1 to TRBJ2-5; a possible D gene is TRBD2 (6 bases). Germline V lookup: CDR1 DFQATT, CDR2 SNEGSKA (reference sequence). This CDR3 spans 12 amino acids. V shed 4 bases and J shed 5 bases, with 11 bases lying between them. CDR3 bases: TGCAGTGCTACCTGGAGGGGCGAGACCCAGTACTTC. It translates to CSATWRGETQYF.

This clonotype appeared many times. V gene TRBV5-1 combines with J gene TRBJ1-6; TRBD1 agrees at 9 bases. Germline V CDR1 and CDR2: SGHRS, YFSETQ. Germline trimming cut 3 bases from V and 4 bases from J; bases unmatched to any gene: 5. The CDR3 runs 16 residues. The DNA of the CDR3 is TGCGCCAGCAGCTCAACGACAGGGGGATATAATTCACCCCTCCACTTT. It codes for CASSSTTGGYNSPLHF. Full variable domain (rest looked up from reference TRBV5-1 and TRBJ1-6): KAGVTQTPRYLIKTRGQQVTLSCSPISGHRSVSWYQQTPGQGLQFLFEYFSETQRNKGNFPGRFSGRQFSNSRSEMNVSTLELGDSALYLCASSSTTGGYNSPLHFGNGTRLTVT.

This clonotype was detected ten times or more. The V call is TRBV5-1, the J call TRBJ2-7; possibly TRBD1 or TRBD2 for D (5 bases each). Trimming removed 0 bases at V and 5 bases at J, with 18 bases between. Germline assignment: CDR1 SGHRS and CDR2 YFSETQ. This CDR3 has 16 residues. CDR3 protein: CASSLVRVGGVDEQYF. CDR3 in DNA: TGCGCCAGCAGCTTGGTCAGGGTTGGGGGTGTAGACGAGCAGTACTTC.

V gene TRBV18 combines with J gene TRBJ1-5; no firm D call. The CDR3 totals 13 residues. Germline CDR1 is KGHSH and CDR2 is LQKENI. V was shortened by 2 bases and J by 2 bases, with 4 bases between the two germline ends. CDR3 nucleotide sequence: TGTGCCAGCTCACCAGGTCGCAATCAGCCCCAGCATTTT. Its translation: CASSPGRNQPQHF. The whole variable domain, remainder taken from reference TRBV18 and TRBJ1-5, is NAGVMQNPRHLVRRRGQEARLRCSPMKGHSHVYWYRQLPEEGLKFMVYLQKENIIDESGMPKERFSAEFPKEGPSILRIQQVVRGDSAAYFCASSPGRNQPQHFGDGTRLSIL.

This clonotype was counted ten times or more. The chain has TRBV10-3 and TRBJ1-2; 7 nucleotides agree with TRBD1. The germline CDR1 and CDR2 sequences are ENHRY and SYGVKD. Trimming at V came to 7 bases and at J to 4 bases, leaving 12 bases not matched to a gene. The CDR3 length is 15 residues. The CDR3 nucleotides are TGTGCCATCACCCCCGCCCAGACAGGGATCTATGGCTACACCTTC. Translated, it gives CAITPAQTGIYGYTF.

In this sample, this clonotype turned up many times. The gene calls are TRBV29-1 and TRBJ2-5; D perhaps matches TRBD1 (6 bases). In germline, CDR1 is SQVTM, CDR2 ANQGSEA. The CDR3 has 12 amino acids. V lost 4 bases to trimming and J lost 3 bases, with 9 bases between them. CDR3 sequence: CSVAKGEETQYF. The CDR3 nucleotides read TGCAGCGTTGCAAAGGGGGAAGAGACCCAGTACTTC.

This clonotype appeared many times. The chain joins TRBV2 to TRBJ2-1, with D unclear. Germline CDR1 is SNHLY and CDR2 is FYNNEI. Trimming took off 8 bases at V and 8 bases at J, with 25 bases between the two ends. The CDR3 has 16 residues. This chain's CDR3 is CASATFGRSHDDEQFF. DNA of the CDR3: TGTGCCAGCGCGACCTTTGGGCGCTCGCACGACGATGAGCAGTTCTTC.

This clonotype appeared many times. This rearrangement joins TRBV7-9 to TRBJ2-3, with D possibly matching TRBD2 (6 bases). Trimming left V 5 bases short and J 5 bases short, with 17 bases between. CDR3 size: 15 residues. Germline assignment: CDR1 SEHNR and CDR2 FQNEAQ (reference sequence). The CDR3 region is CASSDRGLAKDTQYF. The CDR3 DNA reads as TGTGCCAGCAGCGATAGAGGGCTAGCGAAAGATACGCAGTATTTT.

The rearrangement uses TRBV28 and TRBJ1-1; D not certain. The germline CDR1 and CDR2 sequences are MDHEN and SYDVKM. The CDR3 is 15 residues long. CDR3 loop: CANSLPVAGGSEAFF. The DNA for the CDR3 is TGTGCTAACAGCCTTCCCGTCGCCGGAGGATCTGAAGCTTTCTTT.

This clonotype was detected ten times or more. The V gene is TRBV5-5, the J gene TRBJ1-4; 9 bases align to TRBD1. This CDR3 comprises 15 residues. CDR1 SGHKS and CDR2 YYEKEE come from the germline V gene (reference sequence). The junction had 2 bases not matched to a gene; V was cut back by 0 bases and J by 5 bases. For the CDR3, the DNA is TGTGCCAGCAGCTTGGAGGGACAGGGAAATGAAAAACTGTTTTTT. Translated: CASSLEGQGNEKLFF.

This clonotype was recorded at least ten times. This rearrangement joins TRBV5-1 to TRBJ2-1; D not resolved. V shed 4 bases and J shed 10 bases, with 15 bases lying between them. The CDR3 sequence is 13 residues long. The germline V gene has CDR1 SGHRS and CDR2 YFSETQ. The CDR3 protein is CASSHPGVEEQFF. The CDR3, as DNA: TGCGCCAGCAGCCACCCCGGAGTTGAGGAGCAGTTCTTC.

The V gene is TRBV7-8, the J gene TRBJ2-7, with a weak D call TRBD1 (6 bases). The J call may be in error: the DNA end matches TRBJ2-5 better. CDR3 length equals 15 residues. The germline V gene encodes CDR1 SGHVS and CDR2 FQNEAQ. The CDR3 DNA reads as TGTGCCAGCAGCTTGCTCTGGGGGCCCCAAGAGACCCAGTACTTC. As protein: CASSLLWGPQETQYF.

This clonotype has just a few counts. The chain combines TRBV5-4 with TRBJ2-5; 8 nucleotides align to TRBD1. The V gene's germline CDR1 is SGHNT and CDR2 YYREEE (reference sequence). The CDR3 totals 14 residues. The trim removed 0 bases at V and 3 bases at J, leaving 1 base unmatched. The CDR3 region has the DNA TGTGCCAGCAGCTTGGAGGACAGGGAAGAGACCCAGTACTTC. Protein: CASSLEDREETQYF.